This TCR beta chain was recovered during a study of blood T cell repertoires in COVID-19 (dated by TCRdb to the early 2020s). As for the study more broadly: The collaborator samples originated in the United States, Italy and Spain and spanned the acute and convalescent phases of COVID-19. The material from the prospective study consisted of cDNA or gDNA derived from T cells, B-cell-depleted T cells, or PBMCs. The dataset comprised deeply sampled blood TCRbeta repertoires from subjects exposed to, actively infected with, or recovered from COVID-19. The repertoires were released in a freely available public database meant as a resource for research on the immune response to SARS-CoV-2. Samples came from the ongoing ImmuneRACE study (first 160 participants) plus 1,254 subjects from 6 global collaborators. A de-identified subject ID, COVID-19 status, age in years and sex were almost always included in the sample metadata. Where HLA class I and class II types were available, the types were taken from metadata supplied by the sample provider, not from assay-based typing.

CDR1 SGHNT and CDR2 YYREEE were looked up in the germline V gene (reference sequence). From its cysteine to its phenylalanine, the CDR3 spans 16 amino acids. Just the 48-base CDR3 DNA is kept, in frame starting at base 1. V is cut back by 4 bases and J by 6 bases, with 14 bases in the junction unmatched. One collaborating source in Seattle enrolled patients while the patients were actively infected and followed the patients over time throughout the course of disease. Each collaborating institution followed its own protocols to collect whole blood in K2EDTA tubes. Collaborator samples were shipped for TCRbeta analysis as frozen whole blood, isolated PBMCs, or DNA extracted from either sample type. On the study overall, not on this receptor specifically: How much clinical and demographic metadata was included differed by source and by participant, and the metadata was provided uncurated.

TCRbeta CDR3 regions were amplified from genomic DNA by means of the immunoSEQ Assay, a bias-controlled multiplex PCR. The published analysis was carried out like this. The number of nucleated cells in each sample was estimated from the amplification of reference gene primers within the assay. Sequence reads were collapsed and filtered to measure the absolute abundance of every unique TCRbeta CDR3 rearrangement. For each sample, productive Simpson clonality was calculated as the square root of Simpson's diversity index over productive rearrangements. Drawn from immuneACCESS, this table holds only the in-frame rearrangements with V and J called that TCRdb kept. Clones are partly lost; checked studies trace under half to an unresolved V gene and leave the rest unexplained. V and J calls and clone size are those listed in that table; D and trimming were worked out from the DNA. For this sample there are 150,000 to 200,000 clones; around four fifths appear just once. Roughly 8.8% of the sample lies in the top ten.

Concerning this clone itself: Which antigen it targets is not known. No much larger clone is present one base from it, and per-base qualities are unavailable.

The clonotype originates from a woman at least 80 years old with COVID-19, enrolled during active disease. The sample consisted of peripheral blood. Rearrangement joined TRBV5-4 to TRBJ2-7; 9 nucleotides in the junction match TRBD2. The CDR3 amino acid sequence is: CASSLRLAGTGVEQYF. The DNA sequence follows: TGTGCCAGCAGCCTGAGGCTAGCGGGAACCGGGGTCGAGCAGTACTTC.